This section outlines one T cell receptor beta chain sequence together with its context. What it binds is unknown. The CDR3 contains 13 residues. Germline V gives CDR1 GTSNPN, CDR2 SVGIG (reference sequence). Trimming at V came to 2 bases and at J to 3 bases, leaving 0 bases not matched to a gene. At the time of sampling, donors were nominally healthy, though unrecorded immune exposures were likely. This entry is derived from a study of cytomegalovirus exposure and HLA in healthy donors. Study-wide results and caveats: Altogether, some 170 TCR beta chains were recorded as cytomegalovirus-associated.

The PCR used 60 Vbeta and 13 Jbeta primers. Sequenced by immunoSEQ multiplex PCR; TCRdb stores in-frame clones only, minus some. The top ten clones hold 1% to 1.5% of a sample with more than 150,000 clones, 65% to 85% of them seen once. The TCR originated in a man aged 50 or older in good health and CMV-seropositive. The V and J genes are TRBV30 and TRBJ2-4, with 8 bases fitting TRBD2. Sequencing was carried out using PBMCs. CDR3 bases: TGTGCCTGGAGTCTAGCGGGCAAAAACATTCAGTACTTC. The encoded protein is CAWSLAGKNIQYF. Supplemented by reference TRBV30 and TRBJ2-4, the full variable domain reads SQTIHQWPATLVQPVGSPLSLECTVEGTSNPNLYWYRQAAGRGLQLLFYSVGIGQISSEVPQNLSASRPQDRQFILSSKKLLLSDSGFYLCAWSLAGKNIQYFGAGTRLSVL.